These 22 T cell receptor beta chains were all obtained from the same sample, sequenced in a study of OX40 agonist ivuxolimab in advanced cancers. TCRdb's copy holds only in-frame clones and misses some; the assay was immunoSEQ multiplex PCR. The sample has about 80,000 clones; roughly nine tenths are singletons. The sample consisted of CD4+ or CD8+ T cells sorted from blood, taken in a trial of the OX40 agonist ivuxolimab. These receptors came from an adult with an advanced solid tumor such as melanoma, head and neck, liver or kidney cancer.

The J gene is TRBJ1-1, the V gene TRBV6-6; D remains ambiguous. The ends were cut back, 2 bases at V and 5 bases at J, with 15 bases in the middle. The CDR3 spans 15 residues. Germline V gives CDR1 MNHNY, CDR2 SVGAGI (reference sequence). The CDR3 DNA is TGTGCCAGCAGTTACGGTATAGTAATGGGGACTGAAGCTTTCTTT. Amino acid sequence: CASSYGIVMGTEAFF.

The chain carries TRBV10-3 and TRBJ1-3; D not certain. The V end was cut by 10 bases, the J end by 0 bases, with 19 bases between. CDR1 ENHRY and CDR2 SYGVKD come from the germline V gene. The CDR3 has 16 residues. The DNA for the CDR3 is TGTGCCACCACGTCTGGTGGAGGAGACTCTGGAAACACCATATATTTT. It is translated as CATTSGGGDSGNTIYF.

This rearrangement joins TRBV7-3 to TRBJ1-5; D uncertain. The CDR3 extends over 15 amino acids. Trimming left V 1 base short and J 6 bases short, with 13 bases between. Germline CDR1 is SGHTA and CDR2 is FQGTGA. Written as DNA, the CDR3 is TGTGCCAGCAGCTTAAGGTCCGGGGAGACTCAGCCCCAGCATTTT. This sequence encodes CASSLRSGETQPQHF.

The rearrangement links TRBV6-1 to TRBJ2-7, with 7 bases aligning to TRBD1. The CDR3 covers 12 residues. Germline V lookup: CDR1 MNHNS, CDR2 SASEGT. J was trimmed by 3 bases and V by 10 bases; bases with no gene match: 6. CDR3: CATGDRSYEQYF. The CDR3 DNA follows: TGTGCCACCGGGGACAGAAGCTACGAGCAGTACTTC.

This clone has a single count. The genes are TRBV4-1 and TRBJ2-1; 9 nucleotides align to TRBD2. Germline V lookup: CDR1 MGHRA, CDR2 YSYEKL. The CDR3 has 16 residues. V gave up 2 bases and J gave up 7 bases; unmatched junction bases: 9. Here the CDR3 reads CASSQLRAGGTNEQFF. CDR3 coding DNA: TGCGCCAGCAGCCAATTAAGAGCGGGAGGTACGAATGAGCAGTTCTTC.

V and J are TRBV6-5 and TRBJ2-2, with TRBD2 as a possible D gene (5 bases). The germline gives CDR1 MNHEY, CDR2 SVGAGI. The CDR3 spans 14 residues. V shed 7 bases and J shed 6 bases, with 15 bases lying between them. For the CDR3, the DNA is TGTGCCAGCACCCGAACTTCCGGGGCCGGGGAGCTGTTTTTT. Translating gives CASTRTSGAGELFF.

The V and J genes are TRBV5-5 and TRBJ2-1; tentatively, D is TRBD1 or TRBD2 (5 bases each). The CDR3 sequence is 10 residues long. CDR1 and CDR2 (germline): SGHKS, YYEKEE (reference sequence). Trimming left V 8 bases short and J 8 bases short, with 8 bases between. The CDR3 DNA is TGTGCCAGTTTGGGGGATGAGCAGTTCTTC. The encoded protein is CASLGDEQFF. Variable domain in full (rest from reference TRBV5-5 and TRBJ2-1): DAGVTQSPTHLIKTRGQQVTLRCSPISGHKSVSWYQQVLGQGPQFIFQYYEKEERGRGNFPDRFSARQFPNYSSELNVNALLLGDSALYLCASLGDEQFFGPGTRLTVL.

This clone occurred once. V and J are TRBV4-2 and TRBJ2-1; no clear D gene. V was trimmed by 0 bases and J by 10 bases, leaving 7 bases between them. Germline lookup yields CDR1 LGHNA and CDR2 YNFKEQ. CDR3 length: 12 amino acids. Here the CDR3 DNA reads TGTGCCAGCAGCCAAGATAGGGTCGAGCAGTTCTTC. Translation: CASSQDRVEQFF.

This clone was observed a handful of times. The rearrangement joins TRBV10-2 to TRBJ2-7; 12 positions match TRBD1. The CDR3 runs to 13 residues. With 10 bases clipped from V and 4 bases from J, the junction kept 5 bases outside the gene matches. Germline V gene lookup returns CDR1 WSHSY and CDR2 SAAADI. CDR3 sequence (DNA): TGCGCCACCACGGGACAGGGGGCTTACGAGCAGTACTTC. Residues: CATTGQGAYEQYF.

This rearrangement joins TRBV11-1 to TRBJ2-3, with 12 bases matching TRBD2. This CDR3 region has 16 residues. CDR1 SGHAT and CDR2 FQDESV come from the germline V gene (reference sequence). The V segment lost 5 bases and the J segment 8 bases; nucleotides outside the gene matches: 11. CDR3 residues: CASSARLAGVASTQYF. CDR3 coding DNA: TGTGCCAGCAGCGCGAGACTAGCGGGAGTGGCGAGTACGCAGTATTTT.

This rearrangement joins TRBV7-9 to TRBJ2-3; 12 nucleotides line up with TRBD2. The V gene's germline CDR1 is SEHNR and CDR2 FQNEAQ (reference sequence). The CDR3 extends over 17 amino acids. The ends lost 5 bases at V and 0 bases at J; junction bases unmatched: 6. CDR3 coding DNA: TGTGCCAGCAGCCCTAGGACTAGCGGGACTAGCACAGATACGCAGTATTTT. Translated: CASSPRTSGTSTDTQYF.

The gene calls are TRBV19 and TRBJ2-5; 8 nucleotides match TRBD2. The CDR3 contains 14 residues. V dropped 9 bases and J dropped 1; count of bases not matched to a gene: 7. Germline assignment: CDR1 LNHDA and CDR2 SQIVND (reference sequence). CDR3 bases: TGTGCCAGCGGCGGGAGGATCTTCCAAGAGACCCAGTACTTC. Translated: CASGGRIFQETQYF. Looking up the rest from reference TRBV19 and TRBJ2-5 gives the full variable domain: DGGITQSPKYLFRKEGQNVTLSCEQNLNHDAMYWYRQDPGQGLRLIYYSQIVNDFQKGDIAEGYSVSREKKESFPLTVTSAQKNPTAFYLCASGGRIFQETQYFGPGTRLLVL.

This clone was seen once. The chain employs TRBV11-2 and TRBJ2-7; D might be TRBD2 (7 bases). V dropped 3 bases and J dropped 7 bases, with 19 bases sitting between them. The CDR3 has 15 residues. Germline CDR1 SGHAT, CDR2 FQNNGV. The CDR3 loop reads CASSFPIRGAGEQYF. CDR3 DNA: TGTGCCAGCAGCTTCCCCATTCGGGGGGCAGGGGAGCAGTACTTC.

This clone was seen only once. The rearrangement links TRBV27 to TRBJ2-5; tentatively, D is TRBD2 (5 bases). The assigned J gene may be wrong: the sequence end matches TRBJ2-7 better. Germline lookup yields CDR1 MNHEY and CDR2 SMNVEV (reference sequence). This CDR3 region has 14 residues. The CDR3 DNA is TGTGCCAGCAGTTTAGACGAGGGAGCATACGAGCAGTACTTC. This encodes CASSLDEGAYEQYF.

This rearrangement joins TRBV5-1 to TRBJ2-1; D is possibly TRBD2 (6 bases). The length of the CDR3 is 15 residues. Germline V gives CDR1 SGHRS, CDR2 YFSETQ. Trimming took 0 bases from V and 6 from J, leaving 13 bases between them. CDR3 DNA sequence: TGCGCCAGCAGCTTGGCACTAGCTATGGGCAATGAGCAGTTCTTC. Amino acids: CASSLALAMGNEQFF.

This clone was counted only a few times. The V gene is TRBV28, the J gene TRBJ1-2; D unresolved. CDR3 size: 13 residues. Trimming removed 3 bases from V and 4 bases from J, with 9 bases in between. The V gene's germline CDR1 is MDHEN and CDR2 SYDVKM. The CDR3 spells CASSFPEFYGYTF. The CDR3 DNA is TGTGCCAGCAGTTTTCCGGAGTTCTATGGCTACACCTTC.

Here the CDR3 DNA reads TGTGCCAGTAGTATAAGGCCCTTGGAGCAGTACTTC. Protein product: CASSIRPLEQYF. V is TRBV19 and J is TRBJ2-7; D is uncertain. The germline gives CDR1 LNHDA, CDR2 SQIVND (reference sequence). This CDR3 has 12 residues. V shed 2 bases and J shed 7 bases, with 9 bases lying between them.

In this sample, this clone turned up once. The chain combines TRBV11-2 with TRBJ2-7; no definite D call. V was clipped by 0 bases and J by 7 bases, with 13 bases between them. From germline, CDR1 is SGHAT and CDR2 FQNNGV. The CDR3 runs 14 residues. In nucleotides, the CDR3 is TGTGCCAGCAGCTTAGATCTTGGGTCAGCTGAGCAGTACTTC. This encodes CASSLDLGSAEQYF.

This chain uses TRBV5-1 with TRBJ2-7, with D possibly being TRBD2 (6 bases). The germline V gene encodes CDR1 SGHRS and CDR2 YFSETQ. V was trimmed by 0 bases and J by 2 bases, leaving 12 bases between them. The CDR3 contains 15 residues. The CDR3 DNA reads as TGCGCCAGCAGCTTGGTGGCGGGGCCAACCTACGAGCAGTACTTC. Amino acid sequence: CASSLVAGPTYEQYF.

This sequence joins TRBV5-1 and TRBJ2-5; 9 bases are shared with TRBD2. The DNA end favors TRBJ2-7, so the J call may be wrong. There are 15 residues in the CDR3. Germline CDR1 and CDR2: SGHRS and YFSETQ. CDR3 in amino acids: CASSSPGLAIYEQYF. CDR3 coding DNA: TGCGCCAGCAGCTCCCCGGGACTAGCCATCTACGAGCAGTACTTC.

The CDR3 DNA reads as TGCGCCAGCAGCCGCCCGGACAGGGGGCTGGTAGATACGCAGTATTTT. This translates into CASSRPDRGLVDTQYF. The chain couples TRBV4-1 to TRBJ2-3; 11 nucleotides agree with TRBD1. The CDR3 spans 16 residues. The ends lost 4 bases at V and 5 bases at J; junction bases unmatched: 8. From germline, CDR1 is MGHRA and CDR2 YSYEKL.

This chain joins TRBV19 and TRBJ2-1; no clear D. This CDR3 is 14 amino acids long. Germline V CDR1 and CDR2: LNHDA, SQIVND (reference sequence). V gave up 7 bases and J gave up 4 bases, with 14 bases separating them. The CDR3 nucleotides read TGTGCCAGTACAGCCGCCTATAGATACAATGAGCAGTTCTTC. Protein product: CASTAAYRYNEQFF.